The entry that follows covers one T cell receptor beta chain sequence. The table lists this clone with a count of one. What antigen it recognizes has not been identified. No base quality information exists; no much larger clone differs at one position. Sample time point, as interpreted from the label and publication: cycle 4 day 1 (C4D1), after less than seven weeks of nivolumab. Every trial patient had relapsed after autologous stem cell transplantation, and cohorts A, B and C differed in prior brentuximab vedotin exposure. The trial cohort included around 60 patients with relapsed/refractory classical Hodgkin lymphoma, and each patient had a best overall response of complete response, partial response or progressive disease. Single-agent nivolumab was administered to trial patients in the multi-cohort phase II CheckMate 205 trial. An independent review committee assessed best overall response using the 2007 International Working Group response criteria. PBMCs from the trial were collected at three points: immediately before nivolumab initiation (C1D1), and during therapy at cycle 2 day 1 and cycle 4 day 1. Peripheral blood was collected in 8 mL Vacutainer Cell Preparation Tubes, from which PBMCs were isolated by centrifugation and then cryopreserved.

The data are from a study of PD-1 blockade in classical Hodgkin lymphoma (dated by TCRdb to the early 2020s). In the study overall: Nivolumab dosing was 3 mg/kg intravenously every 2 weeks, continuing until either disease progression or unacceptable toxicity. The study used TCR beta sequencing and CyTOF to define a peripheral blood immune signature of response to PD-1 blockade in classical Hodgkin lymphoma.

Study-level results and caveats: Baseline diversity similar to that of newly diagnosed patients was observed in trial patients achieving complete response, whereas significantly lower diversity was observed in partial responders and progressors. Newly diagnosed patients were reported to have lower baseline TCR diversity than healthy donors, and relapsed/refractory patients were reported to have lower baseline TCR diversity still. CD4+ but not CD8+ TCR diversity rose significantly by C4D1 (p=0.0027 vs p=0.16), most apparent in complete responders (p=0.02). Lower diversity was observed in patients in whom nivolumab was started less than 1 year after ASCT, and these patients were excluded from later analyses so that confounding by immune reconstitution would be avoided. The study was limited to a single clinical trial cohort, and causes of repertoire differences, possibly disease activity or prior therapy, remained undefined.

Genomic DNA was isolated using the Qiagen DNeasy kit from unsorted PBMCs as well as from negatively selected CD4+ and CD8+ fractions. Amplification of TCR beta CDR3 regions was done by immunoSEQ multiplex PCR with primers that anneal to V and J segments. A synthetic immune receptor repertoire was used to minimize amplification bias, and remaining bias was computationally removed after sequencing. As for the original processing: Custom Python scripts were used to quantify repertoire diversity as the Shannon entropy index. Unsorted, CD4+ and CD8+ repertoires were analyzed separately, except in combined analyses where CD4+ and CD8+ sequences were merged in silico. A clone counted as expanded when the clone's frequency after treatment rose at least 2-fold relative to C1D1, and clones undetected at baseline were given a pseudocount of 0.5. Singleton clones were defined as clones with 0 or 1 copy at C1D1, and non-singleton clones were defined as clones with 2 or more copies. Clones expanded in unsorted samples were labelled as CD4+, CD8+ or unknown by matching protein sequences in sorted samples from the same patient. Wilcoxon tests on paired samples were used to test changes in diversity from C1D1 to C4D1. As stored in TCRdb, this immuneACCESS dataset retains in-frame rearrangements with V and J assigned. A fraction of the clones does not appear; measured against another copy, unresolved V genes explain less than half of the discrepancy, and the remainder lacks a known reason. That table is the source of V, J and clone size, and D and trimming were worked out from the DNA. The sample contains 20,000 to 25,000 clones, 60% to 80% of them found a single time. The top ten constitute 15% to 20% of the sample.

The CDR3 starts with the cysteine, ends with the phenylalanine, and has 12 residues. The kept DNA is CDR3 alone, 36 bases in frame from the first base. Per the germline V gene, SGHAT is the CDR1 and FQNNGV is the CDR2. V and J lose 6 bases and 7 bases, and a span of 9 bases separates them. The TCR sequence derives from a human donor with classical Hodgkin lymphoma. The sequence joins TRBV11-2 to TRBJ2-2, with the D gene not confidently named. Sample: peripheral blood mononuclear cells (PBMCs), taken before the fourth cycle of nivolumab. The CDR3: CASSIRSGELFF. The DNA reads TGTGCCAGCAGTATTAGGAGCGGGGAGCTGTTTTTT. Extended through the reference TRBV11-2 and TRBJ2-2 proteins, this CDR3 yields the full variable domain: EAGVAQSPRYKIIEKRQSVAFWCNPISGHATLYWYQQILGQGPKLLIQFQNNGVVDDSQLPKDRFSAERLKGVDSTLKIQPAKLEDSAVYLCASSIRSGELFFGEGSRLTVL.